Described below is a single TCR beta chain sequence and its context. Its target is unknown. Using immunoSEQ multiplex PCR, the repertoire was profiled, and TCRdb retains in-frame clones only, with some absent. The table shows 120,000 to 150,000 clones, with 90% to 95% occurring only once. The data are from a study of T cell responses to AZD1222 COVID-19 vaccine. Study-wide results and limits: White British people made up most donors, females outnumbered males, and clonal diversity was possibly underestimated. After the peak T cell response, and only then, were repertoires sampled.

The source is an adult in good health. Here the sequenced sample was peripheral blood, taken on day 0 of AZD1222 vaccination.

In nucleotides, the CDR3 is TGTGCCAGCTCACCAACTCGGGACTATGAGCAGTTCTTC. Its translation is CASSPTRDYEQFF. V and J are TRBV18 and TRBJ2-1; perhaps TRBD2 as D (6 bases). V was pared by 2 bases and J by 8 bases, with 10 bases between. Germline CDR1 and CDR2: KGHSH and LQKENI. This CDR3 comprises 13 residues.